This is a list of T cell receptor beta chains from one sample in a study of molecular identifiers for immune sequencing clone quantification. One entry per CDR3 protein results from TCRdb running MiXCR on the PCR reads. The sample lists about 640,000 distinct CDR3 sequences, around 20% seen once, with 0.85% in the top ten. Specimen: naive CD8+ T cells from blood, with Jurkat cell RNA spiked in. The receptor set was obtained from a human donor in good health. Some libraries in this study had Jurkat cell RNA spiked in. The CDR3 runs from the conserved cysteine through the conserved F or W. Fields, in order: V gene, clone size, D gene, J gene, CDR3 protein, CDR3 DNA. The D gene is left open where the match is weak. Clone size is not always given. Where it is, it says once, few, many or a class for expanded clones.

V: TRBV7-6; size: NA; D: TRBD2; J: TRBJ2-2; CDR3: CASSWLAGEVDTGELFF; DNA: TGTGCCAGCAGCTGGCTAGCGGGAGAGGTAGACACCGGGGAGCTGTTTTTT
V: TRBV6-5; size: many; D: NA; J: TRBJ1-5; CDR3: CASSPRAPGPQHF; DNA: TGTGCCAGCAGCCCCCGGGCCCCCGGGCCCCAGCATTTT
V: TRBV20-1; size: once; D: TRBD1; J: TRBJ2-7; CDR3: CSARVPGQSPYKQYF; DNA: TGCAGTGCGAGAGTTCCGGGACAGTCTCCCTACAAGCAGTACTTC
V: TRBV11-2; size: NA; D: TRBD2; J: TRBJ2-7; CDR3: CASSHNLAGGPGYEQYF; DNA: TGTGCCAGCAGCCACAACCTAGCGGGAGGGCCAGGCTACGAGCAGTACTTC
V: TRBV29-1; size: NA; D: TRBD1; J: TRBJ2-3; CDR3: CSTDLRDSGTDTQYF; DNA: TGCAGCACTGACCTCCGGGACAGTGGCACAGATACGCAGTATTTT
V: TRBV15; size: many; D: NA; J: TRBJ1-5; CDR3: CATSRTPNQPQHF; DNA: TGTGCCACCAGCCGTACTCCGAATCAGCCCCAGCATTTT
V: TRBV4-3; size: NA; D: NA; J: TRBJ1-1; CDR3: CASSAHRTVNTEALF; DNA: TGCGCCAGCAGCGCTCATCGGACAGTGAACACTGAAGCTTTATTT
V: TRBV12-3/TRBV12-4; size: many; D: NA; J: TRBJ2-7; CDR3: CASRTGPGVYEQYF; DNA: TGTGCCAGCAGGACGGGACCGGGGGTCTACGAGCAGTACTTC
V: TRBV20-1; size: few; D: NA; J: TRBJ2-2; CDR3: CSARDLWGNATDTGELFF; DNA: TGCAGTGCTAGAGATCTATGGGGAAACGCTACTGACACCGGGGAGCTGTTTTTT
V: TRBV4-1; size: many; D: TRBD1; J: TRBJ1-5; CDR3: CASRQEADRGDQPQHF; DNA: TGCGCCAGCAGGCAAGAAGCAGACAGGGGGGATCAGCCCCAGCATTTT
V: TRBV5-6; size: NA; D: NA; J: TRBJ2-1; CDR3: CASRMGGASLYNEQFF; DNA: TGTGCCAGCAGGATGGGGGGGGCTTCGCTCTACAATGAGCAGTTCTTC
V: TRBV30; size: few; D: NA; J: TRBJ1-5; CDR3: CAWSSGAVLNQPQHF; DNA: TGTGCCTGGAGTTCCGGCGCCGTGTTGAATCAGCCCCAGCATTTT
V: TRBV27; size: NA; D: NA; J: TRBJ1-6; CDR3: CASSPTTNSPLHF; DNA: TGTGCCAGCAGTCCCACGACCAATTCACCCCTCCACTTT
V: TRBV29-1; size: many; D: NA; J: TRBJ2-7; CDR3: CSAEGSGVPGEQYF; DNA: TGCAGCGCCGAGGGGTCAGGGGTTCCGGGGGAGCAGTACTTC
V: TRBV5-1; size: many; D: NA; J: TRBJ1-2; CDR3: CASSLEGPLYGYTF; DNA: TGCGCCAGCAGCTTGGAGGGACCGCTTTATGGCTACACCTTC
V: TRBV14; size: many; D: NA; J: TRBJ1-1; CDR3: CASSQEYNEAFF; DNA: TGTGCCAGCAGCCAAGAGTACAATGAAGCTTTCTTT
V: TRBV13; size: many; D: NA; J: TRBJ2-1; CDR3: CASTPPRGTNNEQFF; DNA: TGTGCCAGCACCCCACCCCGGGGGACGAACAATGAGCAGTTCTTC
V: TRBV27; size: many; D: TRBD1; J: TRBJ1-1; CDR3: CASRGWTGGEVDFF; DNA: TGTGCCAGCCGTGGGTGGACAGGGGGCGAAGTTGATTTCTTT
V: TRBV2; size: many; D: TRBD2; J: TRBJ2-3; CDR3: CASSEGAGGPDTQYF; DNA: TGTGCCAGCAGTGAAGGGGCGGGGGGCCCAGATACGCAGTATTTT
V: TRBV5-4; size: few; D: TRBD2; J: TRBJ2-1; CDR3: CASSPVGEGNEQFF; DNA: TGTGCCAGCAGCCCAGTCGGGGAGGGCAATGAGCAGTTCTTC
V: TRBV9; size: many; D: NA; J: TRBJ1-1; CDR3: CASSVSGTEAFF; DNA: TGTGCCAGCAGCGTCTCCGGCACTGAAGCTTTCTTT
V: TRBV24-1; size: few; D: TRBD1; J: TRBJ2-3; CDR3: CATSDYDRGVTDTQYF; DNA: TGTGCCACCAGTGACTATGACAGGGGAGTAACAGATACGCAGTATTTT
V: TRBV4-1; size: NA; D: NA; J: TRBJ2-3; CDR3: CASSQVVGSTDTQYF; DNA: TGCGCCAGCAGCCAAGTAGTGGGAAGCACAGATACGCAGTATTTT
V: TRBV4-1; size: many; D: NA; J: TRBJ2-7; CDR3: CASSQEVKIYEQYF; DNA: TGCGCCAGCAGCCAAGAAGTGAAAATCTACGAGCAGTACTTC
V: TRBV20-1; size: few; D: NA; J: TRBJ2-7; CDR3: CSAAGPQSSYEQYF; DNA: TGCAGTGCTGCAGGGCCTCAAAGCTCCTACGAGCAGTACTTC
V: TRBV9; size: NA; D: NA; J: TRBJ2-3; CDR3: CASTGDFSTDTQYF; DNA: TGTGCCAGCACGGGGGACTTCTCTACAGATACGCAGTATTTT
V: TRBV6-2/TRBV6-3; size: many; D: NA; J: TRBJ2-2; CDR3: CASSYSPTGISTGELFF; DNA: TGTGCCAGCAGTTACTCGCCAACAGGGATTTCGACCGGGGAGCTGTTTTTT
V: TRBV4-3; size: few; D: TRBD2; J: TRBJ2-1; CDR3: CASSQDLTSGLNNEQFF; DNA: TGCGCCAGCAGCCAAGATCTGACTAGCGGGCTTAACAATGAGCAGTTCTTC
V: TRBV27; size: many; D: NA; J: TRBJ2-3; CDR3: CASSPLAQADTQYF; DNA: TGTGCCAGCAGTCCACTAGCTCAGGCAGATACGCAGTATTTT
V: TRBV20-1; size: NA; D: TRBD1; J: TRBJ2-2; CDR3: CSAVDRVSTGELFF; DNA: TGCAGTGCTGTAGACAGGGTGAGCACCGGGGAGCTGTTTTTT
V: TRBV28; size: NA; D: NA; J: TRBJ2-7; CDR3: CASRQYEQYF; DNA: TGTGCCAGCAGACAATACGAGCAGTACTTC
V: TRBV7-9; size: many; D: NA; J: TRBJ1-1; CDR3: CASSQSGLNTEAFF; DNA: TGTGCCAGCAGCCAATCAGGTCTGAACACTGAAGCTTTCTTT
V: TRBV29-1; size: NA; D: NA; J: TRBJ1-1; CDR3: CSVETLGAWTEAFF; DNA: TGCAGCGTCGAAACCCTGGGGGCGTGGACTGAAGCTTTCTTT
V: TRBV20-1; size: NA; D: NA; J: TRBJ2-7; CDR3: CSARNQLGDYEQYF; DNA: TGCAGTGCTAGGAACCAGTTGGGAGACTACGAGCAGTACTTC
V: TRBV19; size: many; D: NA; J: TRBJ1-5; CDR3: CASSIGLGGANQPQHF; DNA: TGTGCCAGTAGTATTGGGTTAGGGGGAGCCAATCAGCCCCAGCATTTT
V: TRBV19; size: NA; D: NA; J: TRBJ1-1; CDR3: CASSLGTISSGTEAFF; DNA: TGTGCCAGTAGTCTCGGGACAATATCTTCGGGCACTGAAGCTTTCTTT
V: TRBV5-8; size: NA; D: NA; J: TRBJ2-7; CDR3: CASSLPTGYEQYF; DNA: TGTGCCAGCAGCTTGCCGACAGGTTACGAGCAGTACTTC
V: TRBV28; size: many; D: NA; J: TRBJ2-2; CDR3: CASFPRLSTGELFF; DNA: TGTGCCAGCTTTCCTAGGTTGAGCACCGGGGAGCTGTTTTTT
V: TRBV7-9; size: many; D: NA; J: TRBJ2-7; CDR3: CASSLGLATEQYF; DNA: TGTGCCAGCAGCTTAGGTCTAGCCACCGAGCAGTACTTC
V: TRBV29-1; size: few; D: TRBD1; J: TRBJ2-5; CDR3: CSVEGDIRGIETQYF; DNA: TGCAGCGTAGAGGGGGACATCAGGGGGATAGAGACCCAGTACTTC
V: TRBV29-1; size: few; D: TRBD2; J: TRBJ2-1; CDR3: CSVDGVAGGRTYNEQFF; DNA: TGCAGCGTTGATGGGGTAGCGGGGGGGCGTACCTACAATGAGCAGTTCTTC
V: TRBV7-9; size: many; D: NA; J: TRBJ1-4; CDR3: CASSSPGASEKLFF; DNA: TGTGCCAGCAGCTCACCAGGGGCAAGTGAAAAACTGTTTTTT
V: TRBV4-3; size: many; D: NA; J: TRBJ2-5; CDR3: CASSQDRFQETQYF; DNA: TGCGCCAGCAGCCAAGACAGATTTCAAGAGACCCAGTACTTC
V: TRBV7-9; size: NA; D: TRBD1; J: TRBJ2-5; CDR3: CASSDRDSQGTQYF; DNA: TGTGCCAGCAGCGACCGGGACAGTCAAGGGACCCAGTACTTC